This T cell receptor (beta chain) is drawn from a study of shared clonotypes between healthy human individuals. The assay was carried out at the deep level. The repertoire was sequenced with immunoSEQ multiplex PCR; TCRdb's copy has only in-frame clones and lacks some. The data hold hundreds of thousands of clones, with about two thirds observed a single time. Recent vaccinations or acute infections were absent in the healthy HIV-negative adult donors. Subsets obtained from CD4+ cells comprised CD45RA+ naive and CD45RA-negative memory cells. V lost 5 bases to trimming and J lost 1 base, with 12 bases between them. The germline CDR1 and CDR2 sequences are SGHRS and YFSETQ. CDR3 length equals 14 residues.

Material: memory CD4+ T cells sorted from blood. Subset in this sample: CD45RA-negative fraction. The chain combines TRBV5-1 with TRBJ1-2; D may be TRBD1 (5 bases). The receptor's source is a woman under 40 in good health. DNA for the CDR3: TGCGCCAGCAGGGACACCTTAAGTAACTATGGCTACACCTTC. This encodes CASRDTLSNYGYTF.